These 13 T cell receptor beta chains were all obtained from the same sample, sequenced in a study of shared clonotypes between healthy human individuals. Naivety among CD8 cells was defined by CD45RO negativity and positive CCR7 selection, thereby excluding terminally differentiated effector memory CD45RA+ cells. Libraries were prepared by immunoSEQ multiplex PCR; TCRdb keeps only in-frame clonotypes and omits some of them. The data hold roughly 570,000 clones, with roughly 98% observed a single time. The sample comprised naive CD8+ T cells sorted from blood. These TCRs come from a man aged 30-40 years in good health.

The chain recombines TRBV9 with TRBJ1-2; no clear D gene. The CDR3 runs to 14 residues. The germline V gene has CDR1 SGDLS and CDR2 YYNGEE. Trimming pared 4 bases from V and 8 bases from J, leaving 18 bases between. Written as DNA, the CDR3 is TGTGCCAGCAGCCTCCCGGGTCGGGGAGGCGGCTACACCTTC. Translating it yields CASSLPGRGGGYTF.

V is TRBV10-3 and J is TRBJ2-1; D is unclear. Trimming removed 4 bases from V and 4 bases from J, with 8 bases in between. The CDR3 loop spans 13 amino acids. Looked up from germline, CDR1 is ENHRY and CDR2 is SYGVKD. As DNA, the CDR3 is TGTGCCATCAGTGGCGTCGGTTACAATGAGCAGTTCTTC. Its translation is CAISGVGYNEQFF.

This chain joins TRBV21-1 and TRBJ1-5; the table's D call, TRBD1, has no DNA check behind it. TRBV21-1 is deemed a pseudogene. The CDR3 contains 17 residues. Written as DNA, the CDR3 is TGTGCCAGCAGCAAAGGGACAGGGTGGGCCAGCAATCAGCCCCAGCATTTT. This encodes CASSKGTGWASNQPQHF.

The chain has TRBV5-4 and TRBJ1-2; 7 bases fit TRBD1. Germline lookup yields CDR1 SGHNT and CDR2 YYREEE (reference sequence). The CDR3 contains 15 residues. The ends lost 4 bases at V and 4 bases at J; junction bases unmatched: 10. CDR3 protein: CASSDEDRVSYGYTF. The CDR3 nucleotides are TGTGCCAGCAGCGACGAAGACAGGGTCAGCTATGGCTACACCTTC. The full variable domain, with the rest looked up from reference TRBV5-4 and TRBJ1-2, is ETGVTQSPTHLIKTRGQQVTLRCSSQSGHNTVSWYQQALGQGPQFIFQYYREEENGRGNFPPRFSGLQFPNYSSELNVNALELDDSALYLCASSDEDRVSYGYTFGSGTRLTVV.

Here the CDR3 DNA reads TGTGCCAGCAGCCCCGCGCGCTACGAGCAGTACTTC. The encoded protein is CASSPARYEQYF. The chain joins TRBV5-5 to TRBJ2-7; D uncertain. Germline V lookup: CDR1 SGHKS, CDR2 YYEKEE (reference sequence). Between the trimmed V and J ends, which lost 4 bases and 3 bases, there was a span of 8 bases. The CDR3 contains 12 residues.

A single count supports this clone. This same CDR3 is encoded by further DNA sequences in the sample. The CDR3 sequence: CASSQVVRSPYEQYF. As DNA, the CDR3 is TGCGCCAGCAGCCAAGTGGTCCGTTCTCCCTACGAGCAGTACTTC. This rearrangement joins TRBV4-1 to TRBJ2-7, with D unclear. The germline gives CDR1 MGHRA, CDR2 YSYEKL. The CDR3 sequence is 15 residues long. V lost 1 base and J lost 2, with 12 bases in between.

The chain links TRBV6-4 to TRBJ2-1; TRBD2 agrees at 9 bases. The CDR3 consists of 15 residues. The trim removed 4 bases at V and 2 bases at J, leaving 3 bases unmatched. CDR1 is MRHNA and CDR2 is SNTAGT in the germline V gene. The CDR3 here is CASSGRLAAYNEQFF. The CDR3 coding sequence is TGTGCCAGCAGTGGACGACTAGCGGCCTACAATGAGCAGTTCTTC.

The CDR3 protein is CASTHLGVALYNEQFF. The DNA for the CDR3 is TGTGCCAGCACCCACCTAGGGGTAGCGCTCTACAATGAGCAGTTCTTC. The gene calls are TRBV7-9 and TRBJ2-1; either TRBD1 or TRBD2 may fit D (5 bases each). With 7 bases removed from V and 3 bases from J, the gap between germline ends came to 19 bases. Germline V lookup: CDR1 SEHNR, CDR2 FQNEAQ (reference sequence). The CDR3 totals 16 residues.

This chain joins TRBV28 and TRBJ1-5, with a possible D match to TRBD1 (6 bases). The CDR3 has 16 amino acids. Germline V CDR1 and CDR2: MDHEN, SYDVKM. The V end was cut by 3 bases, the J end by 1 base, with 13 bases between. CDR3 DNA sequence: TGTGCCAGCAGTTTGGACAGTGGGGAAAGCAATCAGCCCCAGCATTTT. This encodes CASSLDSGESNQPQHF.

This clone was seen only once. The V call is TRBV27, the J call TRBJ2-1; no reliable D call. This CDR3 spans 14 amino acids. CDR1 and CDR2 (germline): MNHEY, SMNVEV (reference sequence). The germline V and J ends were trimmed by 5 bases and 0 bases, with 8 bases remaining between them. CDR3: CASSNPGSYNEQFF. The CDR3 DNA is TGTGCCAGCAGTAACCCGGGCTCCTACAATGAGCAGTTCTTC.

Turning to this clone: This same CDR3 is encoded by further DNA sequences in the sample. CDR3 region: CASSASGGSYEQYF. The CDR3 DNA sequence: TGTGCCAGCAGCGCGTCGGGGGGGAGCTACGAGCAGTACTTC. This rearrangement joins TRBV9 to TRBJ2-7; 8 bases map to TRBD2. From germline, CDR1 is SGDLS and CDR2 YYNGEE. After removal of 3 bases from V and 3 bases from J, the junction contained 5 bases not matched to a gene. This CDR3 is built from 14 residues. Complete variable domain (other parts from reference TRBV9 and TRBJ2-7): DSGVTQTPKHLITATGQRVTLRCSPRSGDLSVYWYQQSLDQGLQFLIQYYNGEERAKGNILERFSAQQFPDLHSELNLSSLELGDSALYFCASSASGGSYEQYFGPGTRLTVT.

The chain has TRBV7-3 and TRBJ2-1, with 13 bases identical to TRBD2. Losses at the gene ends were 0 bases for V and 8 bases for J; bases not matched to a gene: 4. Germline values: CDR1 SGHTA, CDR2 FQGTGA. The CDR3 is made up of 16 amino acids. CDR3 DNA: TGTGCCAGCAGCTTAACAGGACTAGCGGGAGTAGATGAGCAGTTCTTC. It codes for CASSLTGLAGVDEQFF.

This clone was seen a single time. The CDR3 coding sequence is TGTGCCTGGACCCTGCGGCTAGCGGGATACAACCCCCAAGAGACCCAGTACTTC. It encodes CAWTLRLAGYNPQETQYF. The rearrangement uses TRBV30 and TRBJ2-5, with TRBD2 matching 9 bases. The CDR3 loop spans 18 amino acids. The ends lost 4 bases at V and 1 base at J; junction bases unmatched: 16. Per germline, CDR1 GTSNPN and CDR2 SVGIG (reference sequence). The full variable domain, completed using reference TRBV30 and TRBJ2-5, is SQTIHQWPATLVQPVGSPLSLECTVEGTSNPNLYWYRQAAGRGLQLLFYSVGIGQISSEVPQNLSASRPQDRQFILSSKKLLLSDSGFYLCAWTLRLAGYNPQETQYFGPGTRLLVL.